Following are 19 T cell receptor beta chains from one sample sequenced in a study of T cell repertoires in cytomegalovirus infection. These receptors' targets are unknown. TCRdb re-called the reads through MiXCR, storing one row per CDR3 protein. This sample has 650,000 to 900,000 distinct CDR3 sequences, with approximately 30% found just once. The source material was cultured CD8+ T cells from PBMCs, sampled from culture after CMV antigen stimulation. The receptors originated from a human donor in good health (CMV status not recorded). Some clones in this sample may be carry-over from other donors' samples.

The CDR3 DNA follows: TGTGCCAGTATGATTGGATATGGCTACACCTTC. This codes for CASMIGYGYTF. The chain is built from TRBV19 and TRBJ1-2, with D hard to call. V was clipped by 7 bases and J by 5 bases, with 8 bases between them. This CDR3 comprises 11 residues. CDR1 and CDR2 (germline): LNHDA, SQIVND (reference sequence).

The gene calls are TRBV28 and TRBJ2-1, with TRBD2 identical over 9 bases. V gave up 6 bases and J gave up 3 bases; unmatched junction bases: 9. The CDR3 has 16 residues. Looked up from germline, CDR1 is MDHEN and CDR2 is SYDVKM. The CDR3 nucleotides read TGTGCCAGCAGCGATGCTAGCGGGGACCTCTACAATGAGCAGTTCTTC. This sequence encodes CASSDASGDLYNEQFF.

Only one count was recorded for this clonotype. The chain links TRBV14 to TRBJ2-5; D may be TRBD1 (6 bases). Trimming cost V 0 bases and J 3 bases, with 14 bases left between them. In germline, CDR1 is SGHDN, CDR2 FVKESK. This CDR3 spans 16 amino acids. In DNA, the CDR3 is TGTGCCAGCAGCCAAGATTATAGGGGGACGGAAGAGACCCAGTACTTC. Encoded protein: CASSQDYRGTEETQYF.

This chain connects TRBV24-1 to TRBJ2-3; tentative D call: TRBD1 (6 bases). V dropped 1 base and J dropped 7 bases, with 17 bases sitting between them. The CDR3 has 16 amino acids. Germline CDR1 and CDR2: KGHDR and SFDVKD. CDR3 in DNA: TGTGCCACCAGTGATTTCGGGGACATCGGGGCGCATACGCAGTATTTT. Residues: CATSDFGDIGAHTQYF.

The chain uses TRBV7-9 and TRBJ2-6; 12 bases fit TRBD1. This CDR3 spans 19 amino acids. The germline V gene encodes CDR1 SEHNR and CDR2 FQNEAQ (reference sequence). V shed 4 bases, J shed 3 bases, and the junction held 10 bases outside the gene matches. The CDR3 DNA sequence: TGTGCCAGCAGCTCTGCCCCGGGACAGGGGGCGCTTGGGGCCAACGTCCTGACTTTC. This encodes CASSSAPGQGALGANVLTF.

There are a few counts of this clonotype. This chain uses TRBV27 with TRBJ2-7; 10 nucleotides align to TRBD2. The trim removed 6 bases at V and 1 base at J, leaving 12 bases unmatched. Germline V gives CDR1 MNHEY, CDR2 SMNVEV (reference sequence). The CDR3 length is 17 residues. CDR3 nucleotide sequence: TGTGCCAGCAGCCCGAGCGGGGGGGGCGCGTGGTCCTACGAGCAGTACTTC. Encoded protein: CASSPSGGGAWSYEQYF.

This rearrangement joins TRBV27 to TRBJ2-7; weak D call: TRBD1 (6 bases). The CDR3 runs 15 residues. V was cut by 5 bases and J by 5 bases, with 19 bases left in between. In germline, CDR1 is MNHEY, CDR2 SMNVEV (reference sequence). In DNA, the CDR3 is TGTGCCAGCAGTATTTCAGGGGCCTCGTTTGACGAGCAGTACGTC. Its translation is CASSISGASFDEQYV.

This sequence joins TRBV4-2 and TRBJ2-2; 11 bases map to TRBD2. V lost 4 bases to trimming and J lost 4 bases; unmatched junction nucleotides: 5. This CDR3 region has 16 residues. Germline V gene lookup returns CDR1 LGHNA and CDR2 YNFKEQ. This CDR3 reads CASSRTSGGSTGELFF. CDR3 DNA: TGTGCCAGCAGCCGCACTAGCGGGGGCTCCACCGGGGAGCTGTTTTTT.

This clonotype was counted between two and nine times. The J gene is TRBJ1-1, the V gene TRBV4-1, with D maybe TRBD1 (6 bases). This CDR3 region has 15 residues. V was trimmed by 0 bases and J by 4 bases, leaving 12 bases between them. Germline V gene lookup returns CDR1 MGHRA and CDR2 YSYEKL. For the CDR3, the DNA is TGCGCCAGCAGCCAAGATAGGGGGGGACCCACTGAAGCTTTCTTT. Residues: CASSQDRGGPTEAFF.

V is TRBV4-2 and J is TRBJ2-1; D not certain. Germline V gene data show CDR1 as LGHNA and CDR2 as YNFKEQ. Trimming took off 0 bases at V and 5 bases at J, with 14 bases between the two ends. CDR3 length: 16 residues. CDR3 nucleotide sequence: TGTGCCAGCAGCCAAGATCGGTGGGGAAGGGACAATGAGCAGTTCTTC. Its protein is CASSQDRWGRDNEQFF.

This chain uses TRBV4-1 with TRBJ2-7, with D tentatively TRBD2 (6 bases). Per the germline V gene, CDR1 is MGHRA and CDR2 is YSYEKL. The CDR3 extends over 15 amino acids. V gave up 2 bases and J gave up 2 bases, with 13 bases separating them. The CDR3 region is CASSQKEEGPYEQYV. CDR3 nucleotide sequence: TGCGCCAGCAGCCAAAAGGAGGAGGGCCCCTACGAGCAGTACGTC.

This chain uses TRBV19 with TRBJ1-1; D remains unclear. Trimming stripped 8 bases from V and 4 bases from J, with 17 bases between. CDR3 length equals 14 residues. The germline CDR1 and CDR2 sequences are LNHDA and SQIVND (reference sequence). The CDR3 protein is CASGWGVAGTEAFF. The CDR3 nucleotides read TGTGCCAGTGGTTGGGGTGTCGCGGGCACTGAAGCTTTCTTT.

There are a few counts of this clonotype. The CDR3 nucleotides are TGCGCCAGCAGCCAAGATTGGCAAGCGGCGTACCAAGAGACCCAGTACTTC. Protein: CASSQDWQAAYQETQYF. V is TRBV4-1 and J is TRBJ2-5; D perhaps matches TRBD2 (5 bases). V lost 0 bases and J lost 0, with 14 bases in between. Germline V CDR1 and CDR2: MGHRA, YSYEKL. CDR3 length equals 17 residues.

With regard to this clonotype: A much more abundant neighbour one base away suggests this may be a read error. The V call is TRBV4-2, the J call TRBJ2-3, with 8 bases lining up with TRBD1. V lost 2 bases to trimming and J lost 3 bases; unmatched junction nucleotides: 7. The CDR3 spans 16 residues. The germline V gene has CDR1 LGHNA and CDR2 YNFKEQ. In DNA, the CDR3 is TGTGCCAGCAGCCAAATGACAGGGGATTATACAGATACGCAGTATTTT. The encoded protein is CASSQMTGDYTDTQYF.

This clonotype came up many times. The chain links TRBV12-3 or TRBV12-4 to TRBJ1-3; 9 bases align to TRBD1. With 5 bases clipped from V and 5 bases from J, the junction kept 7 bases outside the gene matches. CDR3 size: 15 residues. Written as DNA, the CDR3 is TGTGCCAGCAGTCCGACAGGGGGAATTAGAAACACCATATATTTT. Translation: CASSPTGGIRNTIYF.

This clonotype was seen a few times. The CDR3 DNA reads TGTGCCATACGGCTGGCGGGGATTCAAGAGACCCAGTACTTC. This encodes CAIRLAGIQETQYF. This chain links TRBV7-9 with TRBJ2-5, with D possibly TRBD2 on 6 matching bases. Trimming cost V 10 bases and J 2 bases, with 17 bases left between them. The CDR3 is 14 residues long. The germline gives CDR1 SEHNR, CDR2 FQNEAQ (reference sequence). The variable domain in full, with the rest retrieved from reference TRBV7-9 and TRBJ2-5, is DTGVSQNPRHKITKRGQNVTFRCDPISEHNRLYWYRQTLGQGPEFLTYFQNEAQLEKSRLLSDRFSAERPKGSFSTLEIQRTEQGDSAMYLCAIRLAGIQETQYFGPGTRLLVL.

Details on this clonotype: One base away lies a much larger clone, so this may be a sequencing read error. The genes are TRBV7-8 and TRBJ2-7; 7 bases agree with TRBD2. The CDR3 totals 16 residues. Germline CDR1 reads SGHVS; CDR2 reads FQNEAQ. The CDR3 bases are TGTGCCAACAGCTTAAGTGAAACTTCGGGAGGCTACGAGCAGTACTTC. Its translation is CANSLSETSGGYEQYF.

This clonotype was seen a few times. This chain connects TRBV27 to TRBJ1-6; TRBD1 agrees at 7 bases. The CDR3 totals 15 residues. The ends lost 7 bases at V and 3 bases at J; junction bases unmatched: 6. Germline CDR1 is MNHEY and CDR2 is SMNVEV (reference sequence). CDR3 sequence (DNA): TGTGCCAGCAAGTACAGGGGAAACTATAATTCACCCCTCCACTTT. It codes for CASKYRGNYNSPLHF.

The chain combines TRBV28 with TRBJ2-2; D might be TRBD1 (5 bases). V lost 2 bases to trimming and J lost 5 bases, with 30 bases between them. CDR1 MDHEN and CDR2 SYDVKM come from the germline V gene. The CDR3 totals 21 residues. CDR3 DNA: TGTGCCAGCAGTTTAGAAGAAGCAGGGCAGAACTTTAATACAAATACCGGGGAGCTGTTTTTT. Protein sequence: CASSLEEAGQNFNTNTGELFF. The variable domain in full, completed from reference TRBV28 and TRBJ2-2, reads DVKVTQSSRYLVKRTGEKVFLECVQDMDHENMFWYRQDPGLGLRLIYFSYDVKMKEKGDIPEGYSVSREKKERFSLILESASTNQTSMYLCASSLEEAGQNFNTNTGELFFGEGSRLTVL.